This TCR beta chain was obtained from a study of T cells in tumors after PD-1 blockade. Study conclusions and caveats: Peripheral recruitment is suggested, as some novel exhausted tumor clones were in pre-treatment blood.

Measured with immunoSEQ multiplex PCR; TCRdb has only the in-frame clones, and not every one. The repertoire holds about 47,000 clones, with approximately 79% as singletons. For this clone: Its antigen is not identified.

With 8 bases removed from V and 5 bases from J, the gap between germline ends came to 12 bases. CDR1 is SSHAT, CDR2 FNYEAQ, per germline (reference sequence). The CDR3 runs to 13 residues. The genes are TRBV7-7 and TRBJ2-2; D gene uncertain. This clonotype was sampled from a human donor with advanced basal cell or squamous cell carcinoma (not recorded which). The material was PBMCs, obtained before anti-PD-1 therapy. The CDR3, as DNA: TGTGCCAGCGCTCCTACGCGGACCGGGGAGCTGTTTTTT. It codes for CASAPTRTGELFF.